This T cell receptor (beta chain) was identified in a study of CD8 T cells in ankylosing spondylitis. Study-level results: Both synovial fluid and blood in reactive arthritis had previously been reported to carry some motif variants. As reported, disease-linked clones showed significant enrichment in matched ankylosing spondylitis synovial fluid.

A single record per CDR3 protein comes from TCRdb applying MiXCR to the 5' RACE reads. The sample shows 150,000 to 200,000 distinct CDR3 sequences, 10% to 15% of them seen only once. This clonotype was seen repeatedly, ten times or more. Its antigen remains unknown. This clonotype was sampled from a female donor with ankylosing spondylitis or in good health (not recorded which). The material sequenced was blood, either unsorted or a sorted T cell fraction (not recorded which).

The CDR3 sequence: CASSKVRGFYGYTF. In nucleotides, the CDR3 is TGTGCCAGCAGCAAAGTGCGGGGATTCTATGGCTACACCTTC. The genes are TRBV21-1 and TRBJ1-2. TRBV21-1 is a listed pseudogene. The CDR3 loop spans 14 amino acids.